These T cell receptor beta chains were read from a single sample in a study of cytomegalovirus exposure and HLA in healthy donors. Data came from immunoSEQ multiplex PCR; TCRdb stores just in-frame clones and leaves some out. The sample includes 160,000 or so clones, 88% of them seen just once. Sequences were obtained from PBMCs. The receptors shown here come from a man in his late teens or twenties in good health and CMV-seronegative. Each CDR3 is given without its conserved first and last residue. Fields, in order: J gene, V gene, CDR3 protein.

>TRBJ2-7|TRBV4-3
ASSQALAGGSYEQY
>TRBJ1-5|TRBV28
ATQGFSRAQH
>TRBJ1-2|TRBV6-1
ASSLGTGINYGYT
>TRBJ1-5|TRBV7-8
ASSPSTGGSDQPQH
>TRBJ2-1|TRBV6-5
ASSRLAGRGNEQF
>TRBJ1-2|TRBV11-2
ASSLDGQGDYGYT
>TRBJ1-1|TRBV6-1
ASSEELGQGGTEAF
>TRBJ1-1|TRBV20-1
SASLNTEAF
>TRBJ1-1|TRBV4-2
ASSYVGQGNTEAF
>TRBJ2-3|TRBV10-3
AISEVLDTQY
>TRBJ1-5|TRBV7-9
ASSLEVPGNQPQH
>TRBJ2-7|TRBV5-1
ASRTIQTEQY